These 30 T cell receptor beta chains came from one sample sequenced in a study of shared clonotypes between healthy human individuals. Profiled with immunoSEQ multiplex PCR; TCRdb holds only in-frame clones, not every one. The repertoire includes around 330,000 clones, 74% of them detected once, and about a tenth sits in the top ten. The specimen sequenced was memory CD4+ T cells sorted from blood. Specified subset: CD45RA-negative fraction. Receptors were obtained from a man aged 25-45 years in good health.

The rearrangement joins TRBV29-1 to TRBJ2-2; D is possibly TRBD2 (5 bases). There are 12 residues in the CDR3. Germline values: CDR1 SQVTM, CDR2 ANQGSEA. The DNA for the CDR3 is TGCAGTATACAAGAGGGTCCCGGGGAGCTGTTTTTT. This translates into CSIQEGPGELFF.

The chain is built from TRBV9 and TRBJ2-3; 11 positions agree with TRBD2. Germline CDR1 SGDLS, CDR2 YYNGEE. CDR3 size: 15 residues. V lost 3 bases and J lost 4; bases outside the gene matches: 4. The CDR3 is CASSDSGRAPDTQYF. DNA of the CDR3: TGTGCCAGCAGCGATAGCGGGAGGGCCCCAGATACGCAGTATTTT.

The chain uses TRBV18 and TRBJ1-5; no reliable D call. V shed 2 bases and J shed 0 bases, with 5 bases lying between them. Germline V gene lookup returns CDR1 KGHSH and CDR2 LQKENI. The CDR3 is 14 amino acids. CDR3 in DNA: TGTGCCAGCTCACCAGGGTATAGCAATCAGCCCCAGCATTTT. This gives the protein CASSPGYSNQPQHF.

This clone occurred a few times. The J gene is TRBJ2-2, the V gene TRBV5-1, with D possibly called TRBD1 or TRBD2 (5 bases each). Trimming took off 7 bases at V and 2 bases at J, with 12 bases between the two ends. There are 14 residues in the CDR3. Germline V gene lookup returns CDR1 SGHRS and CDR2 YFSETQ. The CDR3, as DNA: TGCGCCAGCCTAGCTGGGGGAAACACCGGGGAGCTGTTTTTT. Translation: CASLAGGNTGELFF.

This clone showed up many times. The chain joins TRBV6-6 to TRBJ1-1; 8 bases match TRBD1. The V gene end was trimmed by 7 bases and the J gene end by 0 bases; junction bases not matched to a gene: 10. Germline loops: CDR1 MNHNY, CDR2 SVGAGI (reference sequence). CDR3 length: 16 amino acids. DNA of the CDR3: TGTGCCAGCATCCAAATTACAGGGGGGGTGAACACTGAAGCTTTCTTT. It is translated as CASIQITGGVNTEAFF.

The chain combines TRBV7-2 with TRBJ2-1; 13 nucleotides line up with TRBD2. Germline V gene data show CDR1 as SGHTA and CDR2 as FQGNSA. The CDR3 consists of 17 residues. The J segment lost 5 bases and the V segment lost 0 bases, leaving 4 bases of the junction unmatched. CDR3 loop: CASSLAPGLAGNNEQFF. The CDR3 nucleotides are TGTGCCAGCAGCTTAGCTCCGGGACTAGCGGGGAACAATGAGCAGTTCTTC.

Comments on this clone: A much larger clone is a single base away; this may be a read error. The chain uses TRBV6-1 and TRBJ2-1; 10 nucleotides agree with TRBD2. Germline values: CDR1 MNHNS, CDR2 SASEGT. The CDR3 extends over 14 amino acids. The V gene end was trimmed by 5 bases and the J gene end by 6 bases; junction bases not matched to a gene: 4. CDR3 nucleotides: TGTGCCAGCAGTAGGACTAGCGGTGGCAATGAGCAGTTCTTC. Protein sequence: CASSRTSGGNEQFF.

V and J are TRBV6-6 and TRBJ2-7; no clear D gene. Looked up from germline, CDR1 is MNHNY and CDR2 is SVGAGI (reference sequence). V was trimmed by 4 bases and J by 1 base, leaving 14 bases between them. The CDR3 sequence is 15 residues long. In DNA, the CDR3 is TGTGCCAGCAGTTCACCGGTCCTAACTTCCTACGAGCAGTACTTC. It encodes CASSSPVLTSYEQYF.

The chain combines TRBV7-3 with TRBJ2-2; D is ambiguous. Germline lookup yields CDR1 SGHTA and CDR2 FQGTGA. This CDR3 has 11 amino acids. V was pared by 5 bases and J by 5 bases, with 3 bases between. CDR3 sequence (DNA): TGTGCCAGCAGCCGTACCGGGGAGCTGTTTTTT. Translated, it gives CASSRTGELFF.

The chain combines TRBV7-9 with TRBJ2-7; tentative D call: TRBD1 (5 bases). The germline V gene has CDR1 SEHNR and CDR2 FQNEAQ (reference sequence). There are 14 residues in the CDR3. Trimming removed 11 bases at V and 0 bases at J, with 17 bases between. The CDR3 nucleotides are TGTGCCGTAATAAGGGGCCTGGGCTCCTACGAGCAGTACTTC. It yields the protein CAVIRGLGSYEQYF. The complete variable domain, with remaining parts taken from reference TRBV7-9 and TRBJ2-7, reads DTGVSQNPRHKITKRGQNVTFRCDPISEHNRLYWYRQTLGQGPEFLTYFQNEAQLEKSRLLSDRFSAERPKGSFSTLEIQRTEQGDSAMYLCAVIRGLGSYEQYFGPGTRLTVT.

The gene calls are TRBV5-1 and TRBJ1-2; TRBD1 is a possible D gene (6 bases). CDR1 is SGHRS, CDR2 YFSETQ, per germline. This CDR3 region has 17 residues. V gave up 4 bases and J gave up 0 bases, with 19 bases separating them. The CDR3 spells CASSPGALDRTNYGYTF. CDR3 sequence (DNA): TGCGCCAGCAGCCCGGGGGCCCTGGATCGAACTAACTATGGCTACACCTTC. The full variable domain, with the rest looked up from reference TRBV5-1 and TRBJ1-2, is KAGVTQTPRYLIKTRGQQVTLSCSPISGHRSVSWYQQTPGQGLQFLFEYFSETQRNKGNFPGRFSGRQFSNSRSEMNVSTLELGDSALYLCASSPGALDRTNYGYTFGSGTRLTVV.

CDR3: CASSRDRVYEQYF. The CDR3 bases are TGTGCCAGCAGCCGGGACAGGGTCTACGAGCAGTACTTC. The chain links TRBV11-2 to TRBJ2-7, with 9 bases lining up with TRBD1. There are 13 residues in the CDR3. Unmatched junction bases numbered 2, after V lost 5 bases and J lost 3 bases. CDR1 and CDR2 from the germline V gene are SGHAT and FQNNGV.

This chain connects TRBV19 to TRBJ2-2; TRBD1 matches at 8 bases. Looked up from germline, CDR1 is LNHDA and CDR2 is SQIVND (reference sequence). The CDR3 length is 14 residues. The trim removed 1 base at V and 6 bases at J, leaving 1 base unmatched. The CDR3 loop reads CASSIATGAGELFF. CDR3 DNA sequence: TGTGCCAGTAGTATAGCGACAGGGGCCGGGGAGCTGTTTTTT.

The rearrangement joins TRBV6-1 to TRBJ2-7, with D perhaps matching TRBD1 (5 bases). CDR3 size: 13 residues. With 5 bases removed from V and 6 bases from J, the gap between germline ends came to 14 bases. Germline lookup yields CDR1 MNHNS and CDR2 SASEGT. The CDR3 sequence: CASSIQEGIEQYF. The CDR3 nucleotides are TGTGCCAGCAGTATACAGGAAGGGATCGAGCAGTACTTC.

CDR3 protein: CASSPINYDTQYF. The CDR3 DNA is TGTGCCAGCAGCCCTATCAATTACGATACGCAGTATTTT. The chain combines TRBV9 with TRBJ2-3, with no clear D. V dropped 4 bases and J dropped 6 bases, with 12 bases sitting between them. CDR1 is SGDLS and CDR2 is YYNGEE in the germline V gene. CDR3 length: 13 residues.

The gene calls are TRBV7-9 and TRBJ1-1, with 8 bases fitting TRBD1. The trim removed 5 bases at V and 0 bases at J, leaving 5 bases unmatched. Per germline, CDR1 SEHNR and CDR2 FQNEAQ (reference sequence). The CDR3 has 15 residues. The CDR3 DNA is TGTGCCAGCAGCCCTTGGACAGGGATGAACACTGAAGCTTTCTTT. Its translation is CASSPWTGMNTEAFF.

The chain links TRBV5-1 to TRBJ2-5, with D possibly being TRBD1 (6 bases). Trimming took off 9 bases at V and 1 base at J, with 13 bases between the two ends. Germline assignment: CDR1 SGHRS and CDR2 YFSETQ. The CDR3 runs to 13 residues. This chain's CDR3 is CANPDRFQETQYF. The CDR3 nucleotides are TGCGCCAACCCTGACAGGTTCCAAGAGACCCAGTACTTC.

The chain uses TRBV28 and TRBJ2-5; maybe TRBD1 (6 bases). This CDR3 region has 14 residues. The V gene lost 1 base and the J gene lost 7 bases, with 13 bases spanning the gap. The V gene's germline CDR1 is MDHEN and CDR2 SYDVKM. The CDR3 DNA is TGTGCCAGCAGTTTATCAACAGGGCCTCGGACCCAGTACTTC. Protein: CASSLSTGPRTQYF.

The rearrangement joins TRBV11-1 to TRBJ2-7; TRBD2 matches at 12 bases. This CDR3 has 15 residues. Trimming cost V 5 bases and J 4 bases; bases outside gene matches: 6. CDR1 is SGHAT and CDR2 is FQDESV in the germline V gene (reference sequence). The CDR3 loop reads CASSPLAGGPYEQYF. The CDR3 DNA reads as TGTGCCAGCAGCCCTCTAGCGGGAGGGCCGTACGAGCAGTACTTC.

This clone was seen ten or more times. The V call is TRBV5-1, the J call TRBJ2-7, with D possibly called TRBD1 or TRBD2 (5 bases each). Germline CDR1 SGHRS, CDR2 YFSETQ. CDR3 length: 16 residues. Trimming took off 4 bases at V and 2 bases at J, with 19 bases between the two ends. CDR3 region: CASSQSGTNPTYEQYF. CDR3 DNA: TGCGCCAGCAGCCAATCCGGGACCAACCCAACCTACGAGCAGTACTTC.

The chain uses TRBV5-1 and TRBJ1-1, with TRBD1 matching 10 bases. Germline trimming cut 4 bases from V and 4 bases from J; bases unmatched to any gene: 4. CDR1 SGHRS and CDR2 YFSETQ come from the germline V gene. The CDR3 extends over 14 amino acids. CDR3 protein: CASSHGQGVTEAFF. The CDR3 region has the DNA TGCGCCAGCAGCCACGGACAGGGGGTCACTGAAGCTTTCTTT.

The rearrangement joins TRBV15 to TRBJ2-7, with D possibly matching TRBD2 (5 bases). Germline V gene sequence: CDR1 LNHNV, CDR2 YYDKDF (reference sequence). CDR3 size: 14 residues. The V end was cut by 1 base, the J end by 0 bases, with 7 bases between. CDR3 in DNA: TGTGCCACCAGCAGAGGAGCGGCCTCCTACGAGCAGTACTTC. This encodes CATSRGAASYEQYF.

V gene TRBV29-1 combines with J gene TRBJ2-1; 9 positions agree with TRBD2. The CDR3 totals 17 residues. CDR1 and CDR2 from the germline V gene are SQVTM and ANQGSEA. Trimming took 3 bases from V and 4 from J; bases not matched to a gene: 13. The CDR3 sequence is CSVERGGGPFLYNEQFF. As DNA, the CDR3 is TGCAGCGTTGAGCGGGGGGGAGGGCCGTTTCTTTACAATGAGCAGTTCTTC.

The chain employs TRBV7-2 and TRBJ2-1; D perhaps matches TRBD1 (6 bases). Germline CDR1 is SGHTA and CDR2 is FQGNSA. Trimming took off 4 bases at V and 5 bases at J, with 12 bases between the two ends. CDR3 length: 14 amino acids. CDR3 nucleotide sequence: TGTGCCAGCAGCTACGACAGGTATAACAATGAGCAGTTCTTC. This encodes CASSYDRYNNEQFF.

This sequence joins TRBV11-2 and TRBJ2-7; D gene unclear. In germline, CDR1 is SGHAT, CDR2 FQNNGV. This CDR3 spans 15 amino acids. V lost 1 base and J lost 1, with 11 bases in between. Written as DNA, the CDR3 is TGTGCCAGCAGCTTAGCCTTTAAGGGTTCCTACGAGCAGTACTTC. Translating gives CASSLAFKGSYEQYF.

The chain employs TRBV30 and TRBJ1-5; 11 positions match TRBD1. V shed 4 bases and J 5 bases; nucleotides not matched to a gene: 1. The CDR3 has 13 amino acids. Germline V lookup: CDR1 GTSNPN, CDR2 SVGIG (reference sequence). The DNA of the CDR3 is TGTGCCTGGACGGGACAGGGGGATCAGCCCCAGCATTTT. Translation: CAWTGQGDQPQHF.

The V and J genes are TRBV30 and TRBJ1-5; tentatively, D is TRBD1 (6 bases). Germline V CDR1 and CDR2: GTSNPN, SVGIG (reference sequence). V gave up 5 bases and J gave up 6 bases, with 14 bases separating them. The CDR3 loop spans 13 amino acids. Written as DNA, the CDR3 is TGTGCCTGGCAAGGGGGGGGCGGTCAGCCCCAGCATTTT. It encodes CAWQGGGGQPQHF.

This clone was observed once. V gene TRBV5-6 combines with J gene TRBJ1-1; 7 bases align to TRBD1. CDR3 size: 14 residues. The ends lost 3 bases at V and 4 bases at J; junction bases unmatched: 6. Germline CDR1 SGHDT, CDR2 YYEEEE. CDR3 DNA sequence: TGTGCCAGCAGCTCGACGGACAGGTCCACTGAAGCTTTCTTT. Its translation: CASSSTDRSTEAFF.

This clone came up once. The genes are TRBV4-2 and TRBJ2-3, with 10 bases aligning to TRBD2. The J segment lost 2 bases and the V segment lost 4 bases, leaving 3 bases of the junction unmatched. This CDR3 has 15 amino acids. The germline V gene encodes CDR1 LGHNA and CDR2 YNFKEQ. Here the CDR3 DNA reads TGTGCCAGCAGCCCTAGCGGGAGACACACAGATACGCAGTATTTT. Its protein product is CASSPSGRHTDTQYF.

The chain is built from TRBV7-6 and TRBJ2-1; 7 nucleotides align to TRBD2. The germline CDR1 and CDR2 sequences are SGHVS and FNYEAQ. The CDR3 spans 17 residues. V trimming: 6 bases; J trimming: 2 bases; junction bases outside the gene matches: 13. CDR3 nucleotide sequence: TGTGCCAGCAGGGGGGGAGTCAGCGGGAATACCTACAATGAGCAGTTCTTC. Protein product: CASRGGVSGNTYNEQFF.